This is a list of T cell receptor beta chains from one sample in a study of blood T cell repertoires in COVID-19. Some clones are missing from TCRdb's copy, which holds only in-frame ones; the method was immunoSEQ multiplex PCR. The sample lists fewer than 30,000 clones, roughly 80% occurring once. The sequenced material came from peripheral blood. The receptors were gathered from a woman aged 60-70 years with acute or convalescent COVID-19. The CDR3 runs from the conserved cysteine through the conserved F or W. A D gene is named only where the DNA matches it firmly. Size values are once, few and many counts, or a class for expanded clones, and some rows have none.

length | J | V | size | D | DNA | CDR3
13 | TRBJ1-2 | TRBV6-5 | many | TRBD1 | TGTGCCGGAAACCCCGGGACAGCTTATGGCTACACCTTC | CAGNPGTAYGYTF
16 | TRBJ2-1 | TRBV15 | - | TRBD1 | TGTGCCACCAGCAGAGACCCGGACAGGCGTCTCAATGAGCAGTTCTTC | CATSRDPDRRLNEQFF
14 | TRBJ2-2 | TRBV6-5 | - | - | TGTGCCAGCCTGGCCCGAATGAACACCGGGGAGCTGTTTTTT | CASLARMNTGELFF
15 | TRBJ1-1 | TRBV6-5 | - | - | TGTGCCAGCATCCTCGACCGGGGGATGAACACTGAAGCTTTCTTT | CASILDRGMNTEAFF
16 | TRBJ2-2 | TRBV15 | once | TRBD2 | TGTGCCACCAGCAGGAATCTAGCGGGGGGTACCGGGGAGCTGTTTTTT | CATSRNLAGGTGELFF
14 | TRBJ1-6 | TRBV14 | - | - | TGTGCCAGCAGCCAACAGATCTTGAATTCACCCCTCCACTTT | CASSQQILNSPLHF
16 | TRBJ1-5 | TRBV28 | - | - | TGTGCCAGCAGTTATAGGGCGGGAGTTAGCAATCAGCCCCAGCATTTT | CASSYRAGVSNQPQHF
12 | TRBJ2-3 | TRBV30 | - | TRBD2 | TGTGCCTGGAGTACTAGCGGGGGCCCGCCGTATTTT | CAWSTSGGPPYF
16 | TRBJ2-1 | TRBV3-1/TRBV3-2 | - | TRBD2 | TGTGCCAGCAGCCAAGGAGGACTAGCGGGGGCCGGGAGGGAGTTCTTC | CASSQGGLAGAGREFF
16 | TRBJ2-3 | TRBV11-2 | - | TRBD2 | TGTGCCAGCAGCTTAGGAATGCGGGGGGCCACAGATACGCAGTATTTT | CASSLGMRGATDTQYF
15 | TRBJ1-5 | TRBV4-1 | once | - | TGCGCCAGCAGCCAAGAGGAGTATAGCAATCAGCCCCAGCATTTT | CASSQEEYSNQPQHF
15 | TRBJ1-2 | TRBV3-1/TRBV3-2 | - | TRBD1 | TGTGCCAGCAGCCTTAGGACAGGGATAAACTATGGCTACACCTTC | CASSLRTGINYGYTF
12 | TRBJ1-1 | TRBV4-1 | - | - | TGCGCCAGCAGGGCAGGGAACACTGAAGCTTTCTTT | CASRAGNTEAFF
16 | TRBJ2-2 | TRBV3-1/TRBV3-2 | - | TRBD2 | TGTGCCAGCAGCCAAGGACTAGCGGGGGGGACCGGGGAGCTGTTTTTT | CASSQGLAGGTGELFF
18 | TRBJ1-2 | TRBV28 | - | TRBD1 | TGTGCCAGCGGACGGGACAGGGTTTTATTTGGGCGGGCTTATGGCTACACCTTC | CASGRDRVLFGRAYGYTF
20 | TRBJ1-1 | TRBV5-1 | - | TRBD1 | TGCGCCAGCAGCAAGCGCCCGACAGGGCCAGTAGAGACTATGAACACTGAAGCTTTCTTT | CASSKRPTGPVETMNTEAFF
15 | TRBJ2-3 | TRBV7-2 | - | TRBD2 | TGTGCCAGCAGCTTAGATAAGCCGGGGGGTGGGAAGCAGTATTTT | CASSLDKPGGGKQYF
17 | TRBJ1-2 | TRBV9 | - | - | TGTGCCAGCAGCGTAGACAGTGGGTGGTACGGGAGCTATGGCTACACCTTC | CASSVDSGWYGSYGYTF
16 | TRBJ1-3 | TRBV24-1 | - | - | TGTGCCACCAGTGATCCTCAAGCGGAATCCGGAAACACCATATATTTT | CATSDPQAESGNTIYF
12 | TRBJ1-1 | TRBV6-5 | - | - | TGTGCCAGCAGACATGACAGACCTGAAGCTTTCTTT | CASRHDRPEAFF
15 | TRBJ1-2 | TRBV6-5 | - | - | TGTGCCAGCAGGGGATGGGGAGTCCAAGACTATGGCTACACCTTC | CASRGWGVQDYGYTF
15 | TRBJ2-1 | TRBV9 | once | - | TGTGCCAGCAGCGTAGTCACTACTGGCAATGATGAGCAGTTCTTC | CASSVVTTGNDEQFF
15 | TRBJ2-3 | TRBV6-5 | - | TRBD2 | TGTGCCAGCCAACCCATCAGGCGGGGGGCAGATACGCAGTATTTT | CASQPIRRGADTQYF
11 | TRBJ1-2 | TRBV2 | - | - | TGTGCCAGCAGTGACGAGGTTGGCTACACCTTC | CASSDEVGYTF
15 | TRBJ2-5 | TRBV6-5 | - | - | TGTGCCAGCGGAAGTGGCGGGGCCGCCCAAGAGACCCAGTACTTC | CASGSGGAAQETQYF
13 | TRBJ1-1 | TRBV6-5 | - | - | TGTGCCAGCAGGGACAAAGAAAACACTGAAGCTTTCTTT | CASRDKENTEAFF
16 | TRBJ2-3 | TRBV19 | - | TRBD2 | TGTGCCAGTAGTAGGGGGACTAGCGGTAGCACAGATACGCAGTATTTT | CASSRGTSGSTDTQYF
15 | TRBJ2-4 | TRBV5-4 | few | - | TGTGCCAGCAAGGGGGACACTCCGTCCGGCGGCATTCAGTACTTC | CASKGDTPSGGIQYF
14 | TRBJ1-4 | TRBV7-2 | few | - | TGTGCCAGCAGCCCCTTCCAAGAGGTTGAAAAACTGTTTTTT | CASSPFQEVEKLFF
15 | TRBJ2-5 | TRBV2 | - | - | TGTGCCAGCAAACCGCTACCACCAGGCCGGGAGACCCAGTACTTC | CASKPLPPGRETQYF